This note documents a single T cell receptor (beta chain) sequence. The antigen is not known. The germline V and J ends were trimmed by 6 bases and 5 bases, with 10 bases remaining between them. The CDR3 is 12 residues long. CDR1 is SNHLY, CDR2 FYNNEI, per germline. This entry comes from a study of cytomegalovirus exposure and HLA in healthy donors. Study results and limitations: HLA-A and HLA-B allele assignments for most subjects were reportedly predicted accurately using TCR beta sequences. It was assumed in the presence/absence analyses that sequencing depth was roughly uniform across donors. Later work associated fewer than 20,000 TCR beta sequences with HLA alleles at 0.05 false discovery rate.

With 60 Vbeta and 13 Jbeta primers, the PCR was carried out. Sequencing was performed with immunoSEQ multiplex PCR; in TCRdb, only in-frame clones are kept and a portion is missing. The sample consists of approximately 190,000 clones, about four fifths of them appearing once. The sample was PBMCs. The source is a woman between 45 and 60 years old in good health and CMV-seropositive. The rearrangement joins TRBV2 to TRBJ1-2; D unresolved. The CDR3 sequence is CASRRLAYGYTF. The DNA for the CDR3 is TGTGCCAGCAGGAGGCTAGCGTATGGCTACACCTTC.